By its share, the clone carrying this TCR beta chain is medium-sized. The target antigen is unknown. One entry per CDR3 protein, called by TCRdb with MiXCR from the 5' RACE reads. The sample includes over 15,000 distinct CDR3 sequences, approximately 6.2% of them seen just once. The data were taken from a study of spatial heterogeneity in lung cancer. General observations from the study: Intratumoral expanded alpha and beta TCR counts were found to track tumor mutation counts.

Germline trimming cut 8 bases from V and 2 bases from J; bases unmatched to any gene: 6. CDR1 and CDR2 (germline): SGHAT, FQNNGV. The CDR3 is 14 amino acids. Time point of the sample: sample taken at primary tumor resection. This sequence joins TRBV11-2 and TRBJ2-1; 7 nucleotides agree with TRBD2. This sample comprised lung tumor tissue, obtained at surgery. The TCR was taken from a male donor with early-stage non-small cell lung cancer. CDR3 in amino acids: CASRGGLAYNEQFF. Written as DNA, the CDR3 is TGTGCCAGCCGCGGGGGACTCGCCTACAATGAGCAGTTCTTC.